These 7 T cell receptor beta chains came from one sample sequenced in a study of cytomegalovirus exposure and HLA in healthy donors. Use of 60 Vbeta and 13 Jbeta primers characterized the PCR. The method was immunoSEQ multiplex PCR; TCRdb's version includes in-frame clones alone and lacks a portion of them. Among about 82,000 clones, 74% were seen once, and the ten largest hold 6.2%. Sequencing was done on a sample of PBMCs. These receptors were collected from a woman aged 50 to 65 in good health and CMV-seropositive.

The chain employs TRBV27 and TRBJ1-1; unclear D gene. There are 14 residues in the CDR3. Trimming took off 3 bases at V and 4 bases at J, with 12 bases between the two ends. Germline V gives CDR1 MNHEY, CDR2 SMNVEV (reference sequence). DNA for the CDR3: TGTGCCAGCAGTTTCCCCGGGAGAGTCACTGAAGCTTTCTTT. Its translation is CASSFPGRVTEAFF.

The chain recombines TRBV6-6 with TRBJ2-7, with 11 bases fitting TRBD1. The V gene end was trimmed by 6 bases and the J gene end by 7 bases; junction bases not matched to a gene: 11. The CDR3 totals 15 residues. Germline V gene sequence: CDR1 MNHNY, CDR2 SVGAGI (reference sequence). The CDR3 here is CASSYRDRGFEEQYF. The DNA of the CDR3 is TGTGCCAGCAGCTACCGGGACAGGGGGTTTGAAGAGCAGTACTTC.

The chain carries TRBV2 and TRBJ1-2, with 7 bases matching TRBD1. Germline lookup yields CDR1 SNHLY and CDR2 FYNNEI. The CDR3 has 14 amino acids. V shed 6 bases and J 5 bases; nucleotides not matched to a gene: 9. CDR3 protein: CASRYRDSLYGYTF. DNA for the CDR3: TGTGCCAGCAGATACCGGGACAGTCTATATGGCTACACCTTC.

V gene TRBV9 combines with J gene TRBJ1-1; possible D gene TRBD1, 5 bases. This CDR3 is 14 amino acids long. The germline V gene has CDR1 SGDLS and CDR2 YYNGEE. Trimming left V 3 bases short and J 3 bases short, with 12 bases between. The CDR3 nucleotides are TGTGCCAGCAGCGCGACGGGGGACTACACTGAAGCTTTCTTT. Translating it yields CASSATGDYTEAFF. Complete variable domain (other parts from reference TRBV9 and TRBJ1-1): DSGVTQTPKHLITATGQRVTLRCSPRSGDLSVYWYQQSLDQGLQFLIQYYNGEERAKGNILERFSAQQFPDLHSELNLSSLELGDSALYFCASSATGDYTEAFFGQGTRLTVV.

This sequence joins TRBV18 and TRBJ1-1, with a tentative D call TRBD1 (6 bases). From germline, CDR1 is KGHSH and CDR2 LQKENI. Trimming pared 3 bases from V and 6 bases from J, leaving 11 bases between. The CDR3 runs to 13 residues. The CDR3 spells CASSPNRVSEAFF. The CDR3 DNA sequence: TGTGCCAGCTCACCCAACAGGGTATCTGAAGCTTTCTTT.

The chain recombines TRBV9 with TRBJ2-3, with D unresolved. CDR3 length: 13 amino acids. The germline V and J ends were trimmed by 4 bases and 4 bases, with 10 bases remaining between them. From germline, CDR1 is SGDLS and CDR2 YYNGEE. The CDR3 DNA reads TGTGCCAGCAGCCTCGAGAAGCCAGATACGCAGTATTTT. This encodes CASSLEKPDTQYF.

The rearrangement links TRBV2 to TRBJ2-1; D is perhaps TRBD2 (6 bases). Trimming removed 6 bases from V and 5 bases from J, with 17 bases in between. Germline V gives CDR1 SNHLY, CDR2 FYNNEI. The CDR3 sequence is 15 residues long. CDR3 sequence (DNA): TGTGCCAGCAGGGTACGACTAGTTGGCGACAATGAGCAGTTCTTC. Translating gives CASRVRLVGDNEQFF.